The 12 T cell receptor beta chains listed next were all sequenced from one sample in a study of CD8 T cells in Susac syndrome. Random hexamers primed reverse transcription of about 0.45 to 1 ug RNA. A single record per CDR3 protein comes from TCRdb applying MiXCR to the immunoSEQ multiplex PCR reads. The sample carries 200,000 to 300,000 distinct CDR3 sequences, approximately 92% recorded once. Sequencing was carried out using CD4+ T cells from PBMCs. The receptors shown here come from a human donor with multiple sclerosis.

The chain combines TRBV20-1 with TRBJ2-3, with 8 bases that match TRBD2. The junction had 10 bases not matched to a gene; V was cut back by 0 bases and J by 2 bases. Germline loops: CDR1 DFQATT, CDR2 SNEGSKA (reference sequence). This CDR3 comprises 17 residues. The CDR3 bases are TGCAGTGCTAGAGATCCTTTCGGGAGGGGTAACACAGATACGCAGTATTTT. Amino acid sequence: CSARDPFGRGNTDTQYF.

This chain links TRBV6-1 with TRBJ2-1, with 11 positions matching TRBD2. CDR1 and CDR2 (germline): MNHNS, SASEGT. V gave up 4 bases and J gave up 2 bases; unmatched junction bases: 4. CDR3 length: 16 amino acids. Written as DNA, the CDR3 is TGTGCCAGCAGTGGATTAGCGGGGGGGGCCTACAATGAGCAGTTCTTC. This translates into CASSGLAGGAYNEQFF.

The genes are TRBV7-9 and TRBJ1-2, with 7 bases identical to TRBD1. CDR3 size: 15 residues. Germline CDR1 reads SEHNR; CDR2 reads FQNEAQ (reference sequence). Trimming removed 0 bases from V and 4 bases from J; junction bases left unmatched: 5. The CDR3 region has the DNA TGTGCCAGCAGCTTAGCCCAGGGACAGAGCTATGGCTACACCTTC. This gives the protein CASSLAQGQSYGYTF.

This rearrangement joins TRBV24-1 to TRBJ2-5; D may be TRBD1 or TRBD2 (5 bases each). Trimming left V 0 bases short and J 9 bases short, with 13 bases between. Germline CDR1 reads KGHDR; CDR2 reads SFDVKD. This CDR3 is 14 amino acids long. Here the CDR3 DNA reads TGTGCCACCAGTGATTTGGGCGTCTCGGGGCCCCAGTACTTC. Residues: CATSDLGVSGPQYF.

The rearrangement uses TRBV18 and TRBJ2-7; possibly TRBD2 for D (6 bases). This CDR3 contains 13 residues. V lost 3 bases, J lost 7 bases, and 13 bases lay in between. Germline V lookup: CDR1 KGHSH, CDR2 LQKENI. CDR3 DNA sequence: TGTGCCAGCTCACCCTTGGAGGGGCGGGAGCAGTACGTC. Translated, it gives CASSPLEGREQYV.

The chain joins TRBV2 to TRBJ2-5, with D possibly matching TRBD2 (6 bases). Germline-derived CDR1 and CDR2 are SNHLY and FYNNEI. The CDR3 is 11 amino acids. Trimming took 4 bases from V and 7 from J, leaving 7 bases between them. The CDR3 nucleotides are TGTGCCAGCAGTGGCGGGGCGACCCAGTACTTC. Protein sequence: CASSGGATQYF.

The chain carries TRBV9 and TRBJ2-3; D is ambiguous. Looked up from germline, CDR1 is SGDLS and CDR2 is YYNGEE. The CDR3 is 13 residues long. Deletions cut 4 bases from V and 2 bases from J, with 8 bases between. CDR3 nucleotide sequence: TGTGCCAGCAGCTTCGGTAACACAGATACGCAGTATTTT. As protein: CASSFGNTDTQYF.

A few counts support this clonotype. The chain joins TRBV2 to TRBJ1-1; 12 positions agree with TRBD1. Germline lookup yields CDR1 SNHLY and CDR2 FYNNEI. Unmatched junction bases numbered 3, after V lost 1 base and J lost 6 bases. The CDR3 spans 15 residues. CDR3 residues: CASSEVGTGGPEAFF. The DNA of the CDR3 is TGTGCCAGCAGTGAAGTTGGGACAGGGGGCCCTGAAGCTTTCTTT.

The V and J genes are TRBV27 and TRBJ2-7; D is undetermined. The germline gives CDR1 MNHEY, CDR2 SMNVEV (reference sequence). The CDR3 is made up of 13 amino acids. V was pared by 8 bases and J by 4 bases, with 15 bases between. CDR3 in amino acids: CASGNPGSYEQYV. The CDR3 DNA reads TGTGCCAGCGGGAACCCCGGGTCTTACGAGCAGTACGTC.

The chain joins TRBV5-1 to TRBJ2-5; TRBD1 matches 11 bases. The germline V gene encodes CDR1 SGHRS and CDR2 YFSETQ. Unmatched junction bases numbered 5, after V lost 2 bases and J lost 2 bases. The CDR3 runs to 16 residues. For the CDR3, the DNA is TGCGCCAGCAGCTTATCCGGGACAGGGGGGCAAGAGACCCAGTACTTC. Translating it yields CASSLSGTGGQETQYF.

V and J are TRBV12-3 or TRBV12-4 and TRBJ1-1; D remains ambiguous. V was cut by 2 bases and J by 4 bases, with 8 bases left in between. The CDR3 covers 13 residues. For the CDR3, the DNA is TGTGCCAGCAGTTTATTCGGGAGCACTGAAGCTTTCTTT. Protein: CASSLFGSTEAFF.

This clonotype was seen just once. The V call is TRBV5-1, the J call TRBJ2-6; possibly TRBD1 for D (5 bases). Germline-derived CDR1 and CDR2 are SGHRS and YFSETQ. The CDR3 spans 15 residues. Trimming cost V 4 bases and J 2 bases, with 10 bases left between them. CDR3 amino acids: CASSGSRAGANVLTF. Here the CDR3 DNA reads TGCGCCAGCAGCGGGTCCAGGGCTGGGGCCAACGTCCTGACTTTC.